The present entry profiles one TCR beta chain with its context. Its antigen remains undetermined. The input lacks base qualities; no much larger clone sits a single base away. The cohort comprised some 700 healthy bone marrow donors. All cohort members were sampled while nominally healthy, although unrecorded immune exposures were likely present. The donor was CMV seropositive and belonged to the group of 250 to 300 seropositive cohort members. Every donor gave a peripheral blood sample, and the peripheral blood mononuclear cells from that sample were used for TCR beta sequencing. Genomic DNA extraction from the blood cell samples was performed with the Qiagen DNeasy Blood Extraction Kit. Receptor libraries were prepared by the immunoSEQ multiplex PCR assay. A mixture of 60 forward primers for TCR Vbeta segments and 13 reverse primers for TCR Jbeta segments was used in the multiplex PCR. The CDR3 region of rearranged TCR beta genes was amplified from genomic DNA by a multiplex PCR assay. Amplified TCR beta libraries were sequenced as 87-base-pair reads on the Illumina HiSeq System. Turning to the authors' computational methods: A later analysis tallied around 87 million unique TCR beta chains across the roughly 610 repertoires, and roughly 11 million of those chains were shared by two or more donors. Raw reads were error-corrected and collapsed into unique sequences with a nearest-neighbor algorithm that merged closely related sequences to remove PCR and sequencing errors. CDR3 sequences were aligned to IMGT reference sequences to assign V, D and J gene segments. For a sequence to be retained, a match of at least six nucleotides was required to both a V gene segment and a J gene segment. Rearrangements were classified as productive when the CDR3 lacked stop codons and remained in frame with V and J, and all other rearrangements were classified as non-productive. Following IMGT convention, CDR3 was defined as the stretch from the second conserved V-encoded cysteine up to the conserved J-encoded phenylalanine. In an earlier analysis of 587 of the donors, sequences lacking an unambiguous match to a single V gene segment were excluded. An earlier analysis of fewer than 650 of the donors classified V segments as functional when productive rearrangements were above 56.7% and as segregating when the standard deviation between donors was above 5%. To diagnose cytomegalovirus status from the catalog of TCR beta chain sequences, a statistical classification framework was built. V and J gene assignment, in a later analysis, came from comparing TCR nucleotide sequences with IMGT/GENE-DB human TR gene sequences. The TCRdist pipeline was used in a later analysis to assign CDR3 sequences and most-parsimonious VDJ recombination scenarios. A later analysis defined each TCR beta chain by its CDR3 amino acid sequence plus V-gene family, and excluded reads lacking a unique V-gene family. As a way to deal with suspected cross-contamination and a sequencing artifact, a later analysis dropped approximately 570 nucleotide sequences that were highly shared and had low generation probability. In a later analysis, a clonal expansion index for each public chain was calculated from normalized within-repertoire ranks of inferred template counts. In a later analysis, generation probabilities were computed with a VDJ recombination model fitted to out-of-frame rearrangements, and the resulting probabilities were checked against IGoR. A later analysis scored TCR-TCR, TCR-HLA and TCR-CMV co-occurrence with hypergeometric tests, applying a repertoire-size bias correction to TCR pairs. A later analysis estimated false discovery rates by permuting HLA or CMV assignments 20 times. A later analysis grouped co-occurring TCRs with DBSCAN, adding TCRdist sequence similarity when clustering within HLA-allele-positive subsets. Repertoires with fewer than 30,000 or more than 120,000 public chains were left out of co-occurrence clustering, as were five repertoires with anomalous nucleotide sharing. Imported from immuneACCESS, the table was reduced by TCRdb to in-frame sequences with V and J called. These copies leave out some clones; in studies compared against another copy, an unresolved V gene accounts for under half, and the cause of the remainder is not known. V, J and clone size were drawn from that table, and D and trimming were deduced from the DNA. The sample records over 150,000 clones, roughly four fifths of which are singletons. Approximately 11% of the sample comes from the top ten.

These data belong to a study of cytomegalovirus exposure and HLA in healthy donors (dated 2017 in TCRdb). For the study in its entirety: An earlier analysis of several hundred of the donors reported 250 to 350 Gb of sequence data and more than 90 million unique TCR beta sequences from about 179 million T cells. Roughly 300 gigabases of sequencing data and roughly 90 million unique TCR sequences were included in an early release covering under 650 HLA-typed donors. The genetic ancestry cluster associated with self-reported Caucasian donors included roughly 84% of the roughly 400 genotyped donors. The study aimed to test whether signatures of past pathogen exposure could be identified by cataloging public T cell receptors. The study used immunosequencing to profile the T cell repertoires of some 600 subjects and linked those repertoires to cytomegalovirus serostatus. In addition to the first cohort of 666 subjects, a separate validation cohort of 120 different subjects was used. To predict cytomegalovirus infection status, the study brought together high-throughput TCR immunosequencing, statistical association of individual TCRs with disease status, and machine learning. In a later analysis, previously published TCR beta repertoires from 550 to 700 donors were re-analyzed and high-resolution HLA genotyping was added so that TCR occurrence patterns could be studied. In the later analysis, no new phenotypic data were used to find candidate immune exposures; instead, reliance was placed on TCR beta sequences and their occurrence across donors. To decide whether each TCR beta V gene segment behaved as functional or pseudogenic, an earlier analysis of 587 of the donors relied on high-throughput TCR beta sequencing. Alongside the repertoire data, information on donor age, sex, ethnicity and CMV serostatus was compiled. A later genetic analysis took genome-wide SNP genotypes for about three fifths of the 666 donors and used that subset as a discovery cohort. Every repertoire in the discovery cohort had been generated on one and the same sequencing platform. Class I and class II HLA loci were covered by the typing at four-digit resolution. Typing coverage differed by locus: A, B, C, DRB1 and DQB1 were typed in roughly 629-630 donors, DQA1 in 522, DPA1 in nearly 610, and DPB1 in roughly 470. Roughly five DR-DQ haplotypes were handled as single units for association and clustering, since linkage in the cohort was strong. Among several hundred genotyped donors of the cohort, an average of approximately 220,000 unique TCR beta nucleotide sequences was sequenced per donor, of which 15% to 20% were non-productive. What the authors observed across the whole study: Specific HLA alleles were associated with more than 15,000 TCR beta sequences at a false discovery rate of 0.05 in a later analysis. In a later genetic analysis, fewer N-insertions in productive TCRs were reported among donors in an Asian-associated ancestry cluster than the roughly 710-donor mean. The presence/absence analyses assumed that sequencing depth was roughly uniform across donors, and that assumption may not be true. Linkage disequilibrium might explain the correlated functional status among segregating V segments, but an unknown experimental factor could not be ruled out. When HLA alleles, especially DR and DQ, strongly co-occurred, attributing TCR associations to individual alleles was difficult. It was suggested by the authors that the approach could potentially be generalized to other disease states and immunological phenotypes. The only immune exposure information available for the cohort was CMV serostatus. A later analysis reported that several top co-occurrence clusters appeared linked to parvovirus B19, influenza, CMV and Epstein-Barr virus. In a later genetic analysis, a missense DCLRE1C variant was associated with V-gene and J-gene trimming of TCR beta chains, and the association was replicated in an independent cohort. A total of 150 to 200 TCR beta chains were listed by the study as associated with cytomegalovirus. In a later analysis, HLA-associated TCR beta chains were found to be more clonally expanded and to have lower generation probabilities than equally common non-associated chains. A further reported finding was that TCR beta sequences accurately predicted the HLA-A and HLA-B alleles for most subjects in the first cohort. HLA typing was unavailable for some donors at each locus, so association tests used only the typed subset. The classifier was reported to diagnose cytomegalovirus status with high specificity and sensitivity in both the original cohort and the validation cohort. In vitro tests confirmed that a few of the cytomegalovirus-associated TCR beta chains recognize cytomegalovirus antigens. In a later analysis, most CMV-associated TCR beta chains were found to appear HLA-restricted, with HLA associations seemingly driven largely by CMV exposure. The cohort was sequenced for TCR beta chains only, and without alpha or paired-chain data the features that could be detected were limited. The sequencing pipeline was judged likely to have produced a cluster of highly shared sequence variants as a technical artifact. Because the 87-base-pair reads could not distinguish some IMGT-functional V segments, including TRBV6-2 and TRBV6-3, those segments were excluded. Most TCR sequences were seen in very few donors, while some public TCRs were found in many individuals. Broadly in line with IMGT annotations, most TCR beta V segments showed up in productive rearrangements about 87% or about 30% of the time in an earlier analysis of approximately 640 of the donors. Because counts were too low, roughly 17 rarely observed V segments, including chromosome 9 orphons, were left out of the earlier analysis of 500 to 750 of the donors. In a later analysis, the rate of TCR association differed among HLA loci, with DRB1 alleles having the most associated TCRs and HLA-C alleles having the fewest.

Inclusive of the bounding cysteine and phenylalanine, the CDR3 is 14 residues long. Only the CDR3 part of the read is kept: 42 bases, read in frame from the first base. CDR1 is given as SGHAT and CDR2 as FQNNGV, both from the germline V gene. Deletion took 5 bases off V and 1 base off J, with a span of 8 bases between the germline ends. This sequence was found in a man over 45 in good health and CMV-seropositive. Sequencing input: PBMCs. The V and J genes are TRBV11-2 and TRBJ2-2; no confident D gene assignment can be made. The nucleotide sequence is given as TGTGCCAGCAGCCAAGATAGGAACACCGGGGAGCTGTTTTTT. This is translated as CASSQDRNTGELFF.